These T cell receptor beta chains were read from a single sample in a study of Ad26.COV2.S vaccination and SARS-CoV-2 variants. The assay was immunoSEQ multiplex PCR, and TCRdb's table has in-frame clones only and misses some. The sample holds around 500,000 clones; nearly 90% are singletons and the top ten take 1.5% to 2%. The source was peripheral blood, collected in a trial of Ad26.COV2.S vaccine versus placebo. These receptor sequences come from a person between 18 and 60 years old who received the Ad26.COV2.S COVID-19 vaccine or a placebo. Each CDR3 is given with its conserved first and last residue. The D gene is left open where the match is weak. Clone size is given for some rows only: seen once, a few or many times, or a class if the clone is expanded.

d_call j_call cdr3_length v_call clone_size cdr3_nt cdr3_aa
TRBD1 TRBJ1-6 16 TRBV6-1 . TGTGCCAGCAGTGAACTGCCGGGACAGGGGGATTCACCCCTCCACTTT CASSELPGQGDSPLHF
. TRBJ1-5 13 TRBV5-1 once TGCGCCAGCAGCTTGACGCCTCTCCAGCCCCAGCATTTT CASSLTPLQPQHF
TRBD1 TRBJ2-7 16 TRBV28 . TGTGCCAGCAGCTCTGAGGGGGCCCGTGGTTGGCACGAGCAGTACTTC CASSSEGARGWHEQYF
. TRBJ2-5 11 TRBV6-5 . TGTGCCAGCAGGGACGATGAGACCCAGTACTTC CASRDDETQYF
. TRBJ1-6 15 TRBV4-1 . TGCGCCAGCAGCCATCTAACAGGCTGGAATTCACCCCTCCACTTT CASSHLTGWNSPLHF
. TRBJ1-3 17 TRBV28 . TGTGCCAGCAGTTCCCTCGGGGGCCCCAATGCTGGAAACACCATATATTTT CASSSLGGPNAGNTIYF
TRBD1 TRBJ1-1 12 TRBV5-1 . TGCGCCAGCAGCACCGACAGGGATGAAGCTTTCTTT CASSTDRDEAFF
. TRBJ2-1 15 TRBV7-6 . TGTGCCAGCAGCTTAGCCTCTGGTGGTTTCGATGAGCAGTTCTTC CASSLASGGFDEQFF
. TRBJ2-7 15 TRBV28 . TGTGCCAGCATGGGATTTAGCGGAGGAATCTACGAGCAGTACTTC CASMGFSGGIYEQYF
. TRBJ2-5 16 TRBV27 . TGTGCCAGCAGTTTATATAGTAGCGGTGTCCAAGAGACCCAGTACTTC CASSLYSSGVQETQYF
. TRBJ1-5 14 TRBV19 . TGTGCCAGTAGTCCCAAAGGGAGCAATCAGCCCCAGCATTTT CASSPKGSNQPQHF
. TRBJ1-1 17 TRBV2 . TGTGCCAGCAGTGCTTCGGGGGCGCGATCTCCGAACACTGAAGCTTTCTTT CASSASGARSPNTEAFF
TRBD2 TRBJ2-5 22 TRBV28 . TGTGCCAGCAGTTTTGTCTTCCCCCCCCAGCTAGCGGGAGGGTCTTTTGGAGAGACCCAGTACTTC CASSFVFPPQLAGGSFGETQYF
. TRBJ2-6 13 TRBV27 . TGTGCCAGCAGTTTTGATGGGGCCAACGTCCTGACTTTC CASSFDGANVLTF
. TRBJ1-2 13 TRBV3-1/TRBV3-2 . TGTGCCAGCAGCCAAGGGCAGGTGGGTGGCTACACCTTC CASSQGQVGGYTF
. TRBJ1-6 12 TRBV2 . TGTGCCAGCAGAACAATAGAGTCACCCCTCCACTTT CASRTIESPLHF
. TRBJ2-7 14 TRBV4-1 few TGCGCCAGCAGCCAAGATCCCACATACTACGAGCAGTACTTC CASSQDPTYYEQYF
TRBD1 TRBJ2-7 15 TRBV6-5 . TGTGCCAGCAGAACTGGGACAGGGGTATCCTACGAGCAGTACTTC CASRTGTGVSYEQYF
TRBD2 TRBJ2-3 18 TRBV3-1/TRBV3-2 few TGTGCCAGCAGCCAAGATGGGACTAGCGGGTCTTGCCTGGATACGCAGTATTTT CASSQDGTSGSCLDTQYF
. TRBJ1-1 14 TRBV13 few TGTGCCAGCAGCTTAGGGCAGGGGCTCACTGAAGCTTTCTTT CASSLGQGLTEAFF
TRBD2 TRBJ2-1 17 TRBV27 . TGTGCCAGCTCTTTCCGGCCGCTAGCGGATTTATACAATGAGCAGTTCTTC CASSFRPLADLYNEQFF
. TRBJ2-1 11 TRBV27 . TGTGCCAGCAGTTCCCTTCAGGAGCAGTTCTTC CASSSLQEQFF
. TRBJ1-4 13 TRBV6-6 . TGTGCCAGCCGTAGAGACCGTAATGAAAAACTGTTTTTT CASRRDRNEKLFF
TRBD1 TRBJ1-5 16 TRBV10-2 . TGCGCCAGCAGCGGAATCGGGACAGGGGGTCCTCAGCCCCAGCATTTT CASSGIGTGGPQPQHF
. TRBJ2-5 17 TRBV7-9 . TGTGCCAGCAGCTTTCTGGCAGGTCGATGGGACCAAGAGACCCAGTACTTC CASSFLAGRWDQETQYF
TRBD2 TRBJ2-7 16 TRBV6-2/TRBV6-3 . TGTGCCAGCAGTTACGACTTGGCGGGAGTCTCCTACGAGCAGTACTTC CASSYDLAGVSYEQYF
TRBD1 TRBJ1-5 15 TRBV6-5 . TGTGCCAGCAGACCCGACAGGGGAAACAATCAGCCCCAGCATTTT CASRPDRGNNQPQHF
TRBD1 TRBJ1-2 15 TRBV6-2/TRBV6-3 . TGTGCCAGCAGTTACTCAAAGACAGGGCCCTATGGCTACACCTTC CASSYSKTGPYGYTF
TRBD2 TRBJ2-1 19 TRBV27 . TGTGCCAGCGCAGCGTCCTTAAGACTAGCGGGACCGGTCGAGGATGAGCAGTTCTTC CASAASLRLAGPVEDEQFF
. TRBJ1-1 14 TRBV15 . TGTGCCATCCGAGGATCAGGGAAAGTCGCTGAAGCTTTCTTT CAIRGSGKVAEAFF
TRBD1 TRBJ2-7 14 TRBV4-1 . TGCGCCAGCAGCCGCCGGGGACAGGCCTACGAGCAGTACTTC CASSRRGQAYEQYF
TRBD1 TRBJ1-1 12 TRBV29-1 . TGCAGCGTCCGACAGGGTCGCACTGAAGCTTTCTTT CSVRQGRTEAFF
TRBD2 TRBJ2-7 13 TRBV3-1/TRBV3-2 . TGTGCCAGCAGCCAAACGGGGACTAGCCCGATAGACTTC CASSQTGTSPIDF
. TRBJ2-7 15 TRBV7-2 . TGTGCCAGCAGTTACGCTCAGGGGCTCGGGTACGAGCAGTACTTC CASSYAQGLGYEQYF
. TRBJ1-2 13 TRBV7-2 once TGTGCCAGCAGCTTAGCAACGGGTGGCGGCTACACCTTC CASSLATGGGYTF
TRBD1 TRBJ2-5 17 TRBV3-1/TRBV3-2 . TGTGCCAGCAGCCAAGATCGCCGACAGGGGGATGTTGAGACCCAGTACTTC CASSQDRRQGDVETQYF
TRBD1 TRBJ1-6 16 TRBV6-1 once TGTGCCAGCAGTGAAGTCAGGGACAGGGTACGGTCACCCCTCCACTTT CASSEVRDRVRSPLHF
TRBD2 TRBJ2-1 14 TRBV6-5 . TGTGCCAGCAAACGACTAGCGGGTTACAATGAGCAGTTCTTC CASKRLAGYNEQFF
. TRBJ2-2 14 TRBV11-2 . TGTGCCAGCAGTCAGGCAGGGTACACCGGGGAGCTGTTTTTT CASSQAGYTGELFF
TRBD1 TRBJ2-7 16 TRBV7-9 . TGTGCCAGCAGCTTAGCGCGGACAGGGGGGCTCGGCGAGCAGTACTTC CASSLARTGGLGEQYF